The 13 T cell receptor beta chains reported below all come from one sample, sequenced in a study of post-analysis software for immune sequencing data (dated by TCRdb to between 2014 and 2016). What the study reported, not specific to this receptor: Patients showed significantly higher frequencies than controls for roughly five TRBV segments, among them TRBV5-6, TRBV5-1 and TRBV20-1.

Antigens for these TCRs are unknown. Library preparation employed PCR. The sample was run on an Illumina HiSeq 2500. To reduce PCR and sequencing biases, unique molecular identifiers were incorporated into the TCR beta cDNA libraries. TCRdb reanalyzed the raw reads on its own, using fastp at Q25 for trimming and MiXCR for clone calling, and kept in-frame beta chains. A single entry per CDR3 protein holds the most common genes and DNA from its merged rows. In this sample the table shows hundreds of thousands of distinct CDR3 sequences, approximately 57% of which occur a single time. 4.6% of the sample comes from the top ten. Input material: blood. Every receptor here comes from a girl under 18 with multiple sclerosis.

This chain joins TRBV29-1 and TRBJ2-1; TRBD2 matches at 9 bases. The J call is uncertain, as TRBJ2-7 better fits the DNA end. The germline V gene encodes CDR1 SQVTM and CDR2 ANQGSEA. The CDR3 runs to 15 residues. CDR3 coding DNA: TGCAGCGTTCAACCAATAGCGGGAGCAGGCAATGAGCAGTACTTC. It yields the protein CSVQPIAGAGNEQYF.

The chain is built from TRBV12-3 or TRBV12-4 and TRBJ1-1; D not certain. The V end lost 3 bases, the J end lost 3 bases, and 8 bases lay between the germline ends. CDR3 length equals 13 residues. CDR3 amino acids: CASSFYPYTEAFF. CDR3 bases: TGTGCCAGCAGTTTTTACCCGTACACTGAAGCTTTCTTT.

The rearrangement joins TRBV29-1 to TRBJ2-5; the match to TRBD2 covers 13 bases. This CDR3 is 13 amino acids long. The V segment lost 7 bases and the J segment 5 bases; nucleotides outside the gene matches: 4. Germline-derived CDR1 and CDR2 are SQVTM and ANQGSEA. In DNA form, the CDR3 reads TGCAGCGCGGGACTAGCGGGACTGGAGACCCAGTACTTC. Amino acids: CSAGLAGLETQYF.

The rearrangement links TRBV28 to TRBJ1-5; D gene ambiguous. The V and J ends lost 7 bases and 2 bases respectively, with 6 bases between them. The CDR3 contains 12 residues. Germline CDR1 and CDR2: MDHEN and SYDVKM. The CDR3 DNA sequence: TGTGCCAGCAATATGGGCAATCAGCCCCAGCATTTT. Protein product: CASNMGNQPQHF.

The genes are TRBV7-9 and TRBJ2-7, with a possible D match to TRBD2 (6 bases). Trimming took 8 bases from V and 4 from J, leaving 18 bases between them. Germline V gene data show CDR1 as SEHNR and CDR2 as FQNEAQ (reference sequence). This CDR3 is built from 14 residues. The CDR3 loop is CASVIRRGPYEQYF. The CDR3 bases are TGTGCCAGCGTAATCAGGAGGGGACCATACGAGCAGTACTTC.

There are a few counts of this clonotype. The chain couples TRBV18 to TRBJ2-1; D not resolved. Trimming pared 2 bases from V and 6 bases from J, leaving 8 bases between. Per the germline V gene, CDR1 is KGHSH and CDR2 is LQKENI. This CDR3 comprises 13 residues. DNA of the CDR3: TGTGCCAGCTCACCATCAGGTTCCAATGAGCAGTTCTTC. This translates into CASSPSGSNEQFF. The complete variable domain, with remaining parts taken from reference TRBV18 and TRBJ2-1, reads NAGVMQNPRHLVRRRGQEARLRCSPMKGHSHVYWYRQLPEEGLKFMVYLQKENIIDESGMPKERFSAEFPKEGPSILRIQQVVRGDSAAYFCASSPSGSNEQFFGPGTRLTVL.

The rearrangement uses TRBV20-1 and TRBJ1-2; TRBD1 aligns across 8 bases. With V trimmed by 5 bases and J by 5 bases, 7 bases remained unmatched. The CDR3 spans 13 residues. Germline lookup yields CDR1 DFQATT and CDR2 SNEGSKA (reference sequence). CDR3 DNA sequence: TGCAGTGCTGGAGGACAGGGTGGATATGGCTACACCTTC. Translating it yields CSAGGQGGYGYTF.

The chain employs TRBV2 and TRBJ2-7, with D possibly TRBD1 on 5 matching bases. The DNA end lines up better with TRBJ2-5; the J call may be wrong. The CDR3 is 13 residues long. Germline assignment: CDR1 SNHLY and CDR2 FYNNEI. The CDR3 region is CASSDRAQETQYF. The CDR3 DNA reads TGTGCCAGCAGTGACAGGGCTCAAGAGACCCAGTACTTC.

The chain recombines TRBV13 with TRBJ2-5, with 7 bases aligning to TRBD1. The tail of the sequence fits TRBJ2-7 better, so the J call may be wrong. The CDR3 has 14 residues. The germline V gene encodes CDR1 PRHDT and CDR2 FYEKMQ (reference sequence). DNA for the CDR3: TGTGCCAGCAGCCGATCGACAGGGCCGTACGAGCAGTACTTC. Translated: CASSRSTGPYEQYF.

V usage is TRBV24-1 and J usage is TRBJ1-2; TRBD1 is a possible D gene (6 bases). V shed 5 bases and J shed 8 bases, with 26 bases lying between them. Germline V lookup: CDR1 KGHDR, CDR2 SFDVKD. The CDR3 has 17 residues. Written as DNA, the CDR3 is TGTGCCACCAGTGCCTCTAAAAACCAGGTGCGCGGGGGCGGCTACACCTTC. Translation: CATSASKNQVRGGGYTF.

Only a few counts were recorded for this clonotype. The V call is TRBV11-3, the J call TRBJ2-3, with D unclear. Trimming took off 5 bases at V and 4 bases at J, with 16 bases between the two ends. This CDR3 contains 15 residues. The germline gives CDR1 SGHNT, CDR2 YENEEA. For the CDR3, the DNA is TGTGCCAGCAGCCCAAGACCCCCGAAGGCAGATACGCAGTATTTT. It is translated as CASSPRPPKADTQYF.

The chain recombines TRBV20-1 with TRBJ2-7; tentatively, D is TRBD1 or TRBD2 (6 bases each). The J call may be incorrect, as the DNA end agrees better with TRBJ2-4. Germline V gene lookup returns CDR1 DFQATT and CDR2 SNEGSKA (reference sequence). CDR3 length: 16 residues. The CDR3: CSARDRGRVAKNIQYF. CDR3 bases: TGCAGTGCTAGAGATCGGGGGCGAGTAGCCAAAAACATTCAGTACTTC.

This clonotype appeared a few times. The chain has TRBV12-3 or TRBV12-4 and TRBJ2-7, with 8 bases identical to TRBD2. This CDR3 is 15 amino acids long. Unmatched junction bases numbered 5, after V lost 3 bases and J lost 1 base. The chain's CDR3 is CASSFPAGGSYEQYF. CDR3 nucleotides: TGTGCCAGCAGTTTCCCGGCGGGAGGATCCTACGAGCAGTACTTC.